The 25 T cell receptor beta chains listed next were all sequenced from one sample in a study of blood T cell repertoires in COVID-19. Sequenced by immunoSEQ multiplex PCR; TCRdb stores in-frame clones only, minus some. The sample lists about 170,000 clones, around 82% occurring once. Sequenced material: PBMCs or T cells enriched from blood (not recorded which). The receptors here all came from a woman aged 50 to 60 in a cohort exposed to, infected with or recovered from COVID-19 (not recorded which).

This chain connects TRBV5-1 to TRBJ2-7; D may be TRBD1 (5 bases). CDR1 and CDR2 (germline): SGHRS, YFSETQ. V dropped 5 bases and J dropped 4 bases, with 13 bases sitting between them. The CDR3 is 13 residues long. CDR3 DNA: TGCGCCAGCAGTTACTCAGGGTCTTACGAGCAGTACTTC. It translates to CASSYSGSYEQYF.

V is TRBV5-4 and J is TRBJ2-7; D is unresolved. The CDR3 consists of 13 residues. Per germline, CDR1 SGHNT and CDR2 YYREEE (reference sequence). V was clipped by 4 bases and J by 6 bases, with 14 bases between them. This CDR3 is CASSTVPVGEQYF. The DNA of the CDR3 is TGTGCCAGCAGCACAGTCCCTGTGGGCGAGCAGTACTTC.

This rearrangement joins TRBV7-3 to TRBJ2-5; 10 bases align to TRBD2. This CDR3 has 15 amino acids. Germline trimming cut 1 base from V and 12 bases from J; bases unmatched to any gene: 11. Germline V CDR1 and CDR2: SGHTA, FQGTGA. The CDR3 region has the DNA TGTGCCAGCAGCTTAAGTAGCGGGGGGTCACCCAGGAAGTACTTC. Protein: CASSLSSGGSPRKYF.

This clone was counted between two and nine times. This chain connects TRBV5-1 to TRBJ2-3, with a tentative D call TRBD2 (6 bases). CDR1 and CDR2 from the germline V gene are SGHRS and YFSETQ. The V and J ends lost 0 bases and 2 bases respectively, with 7 bases between them. The CDR3 spans 14 residues. The CDR3 region is CASSLGRDTDTQYF. The CDR3 nucleotides read TGCGCCAGCAGCTTGGGGAGGGACACAGATACGCAGTATTTT.

The chain recombines TRBV29-1 with TRBJ2-6; D is perhaps TRBD1 (5 bases). The CDR3 is made up of 13 amino acids. From germline, CDR1 is SQVTM and CDR2 ANQGSEA. The V and J ends lost 6 bases and 1 base respectively, with 7 bases between them. Written as DNA, the CDR3 is TGCAGCGTCCAGGGTTCTGGGGCCAACGTCCTGACTTTC. It is translated as CSVQGSGANVLTF.

The chain couples TRBV6-5 to TRBJ1-6, with TRBD1 matching 9 bases. Germline loops: CDR1 MNHEY, CDR2 SVGAGI. V lost 6 bases and J lost 8; bases outside the gene matches: 5. The CDR3 has 14 amino acids. DNA of the CDR3: TGTGCCAGCAGCCGCGGACAGGGGTATTCACCCCTCCACTTT. Its protein is CASSRGQGYSPLHF.

The chain has TRBV6-5 and TRBJ1-2; a possible D gene is TRBD1 (6 bases). The germline V and J ends were trimmed by 0 bases and 2 bases, with 10 bases remaining between them. There are 15 residues in the CDR3. Germline lookup yields CDR1 MNHEY and CDR2 SVGAGI. The CDR3 region has the DNA TGTGCCAGCAGTTACTCTCAGGGGCAGAACTATGGCTACACCTTC. Its protein product is CASSYSQGQNYGYTF.

This clone came up once. For the CDR3, the DNA is TGTGCCAGCAGTGAAAGACTAGGGTGGGGAGGGGCCAAAAACATTCAGTACTTC. It codes for CASSERLGWGGAKNIQYF. This chain connects TRBV2 to TRBJ2-4, with 7 bases matching TRBD2. The V gene end was trimmed by 2 bases and the J gene end by 1 base; junction bases not matched to a gene: 11. CDR1 SNHLY and CDR2 FYNNEI come from the germline V gene. There are 18 residues in the CDR3.

The chain links TRBV4-1 to TRBJ2-2; 7 bases agree with TRBD1. Per the germline V gene, CDR1 is MGHRA and CDR2 is YSYEKL. The V segment lost 5 bases and the J segment 0 bases; nucleotides outside the gene matches: 0. The CDR3 spans 14 residues. The CDR3 is CASSGQANTGELFF. In DNA, the CDR3 is TGCGCCAGCAGCGGACAGGCGAACACCGGGGAGCTGTTTTTT.

V is TRBV28 and J is TRBJ1-5; no reliable D call. CDR1 is MDHEN and CDR2 is SYDVKM in the germline V gene. Trimming removed 3 bases from V and 2 bases from J, with 17 bases in between. The CDR3 is made up of 17 amino acids. The CDR3 bases are TGTGCCAGCAGTTTGGCGCGCTTGGGCCCTGGCAATCAGCCCCAGCATTTT. It codes for CASSLARLGPGNQPQHF.

V gene TRBV3-1 (or the pseudogene TRBV3-2) combines with J gene TRBJ2-4, with D possibly TRBD1 on 6 matching bases. Trimming took 4 bases from V and 3 from J, leaving 10 bases between them. CDR1 is LGHDT, CDR2 YNNKEL, per germline (reference sequence). This CDR3 region has 14 residues. CDR3 protein: CASSLGTYKNIQYF. The DNA of the CDR3 is TGTGCCAGCAGCCTGGGGACATACAAAAACATTCAGTACTTC.

This sequence joins TRBV28 and TRBJ2-6, with TRBD1 matching 8 bases. Germline V CDR1 and CDR2: MDHEN, SYDVKM. After removal of 5 bases from V and 0 bases from J, the junction contained 6 bases not matched to a gene. The CDR3 has 17 amino acids. Here the CDR3 reads CASSQDRVGSGANVLTF. The CDR3 region has the DNA TGTGCCAGCAGTCAGGACAGGGTAGGCTCTGGGGCCAACGTCCTGACTTTC.

The V call is TRBV19, the J call TRBJ1-1; tentative D call: TRBD1 (6 bases). The length of the CDR3 is 15 residues. V was clipped by 8 bases and J by 8 bases, with 24 bases between them. Germline CDR1 reads LNHDA; CDR2 reads SQIVND (reference sequence). CDR3 nucleotides: TGTGCCAGTCACTATCAACAGGGTTATTCAAAGGAAGCTTTCTTT. It is translated as CASHYQQGYSKEAFF.

The rearrangement joins TRBV4-1 to TRBJ1-2, with a possible D match to TRBD1 (6 bases). CDR1 MGHRA and CDR2 YSYEKL come from the germline V gene. This CDR3 comprises 15 residues. V gave up 4 bases and J gave up 3 bases, with 15 bases separating them. The CDR3 nucleotides read TGCGCCAGCAGCCCTCTACAGGGAGTCGACTATGGCTACACCTTC. Translation: CASSPLQGVDYGYTF.

The rearrangement joins TRBV5-6 to TRBJ2-7; D ambiguous. V was cut by 4 bases and J by 5 bases, with 13 bases left in between. The germline CDR1 and CDR2 sequences are SGHDT and YYEEEE. This CDR3 spans 13 amino acids. CDR3 DNA: TGTGCCAGCAGCCGATCGGGTGTCCACGAGCAGTACTTC. Translated: CASSRSGVHEQYF.

This chain joins TRBV5-8 and TRBJ2-5; 8 bases map to TRBD2. The germline V gene encodes CDR1 SGHTS and CDR2 YDEGEE. The CDR3 sequence is 15 residues long. The junction had 10 bases not matched to a gene; V was cut back by 4 bases and J by 5 bases. CDR3 sequence reads: CASSKTGTRTETQYF. The DNA for the CDR3 is TGTGCCAGCAGCAAAACCGGGACTAGGACGGAGACCCAGTACTTC. Full variable domain (rest looked up from reference TRBV5-8 and TRBJ2-5): EAGVTQSPTHLIKTRGQQATLRCSPISGHTSVYWYQQALGLGLQFLLWYDEGEERNRGNFPPRFSGRQFPNYSSELNVNALELEDSALYLCASSKTGTRTETQYFGPGTRLLVL.

The chain couples TRBV19 to TRBJ1-2, with 7 positions matching TRBD1. V shed 2 bases and J 4 bases; nucleotides not matched to a gene: 7. The CDR3 is made up of 15 amino acids. Germline V gene data show CDR1 as LNHDA and CDR2 as SQIVND (reference sequence). CDR3 DNA sequence: TGTGCCAGTAGTATAAAGGGGGCGGAAGGCTATGGCTACACCTTC. This translates into CASSIKGAEGYGYTF.

This rearrangement joins TRBV19 to TRBJ1-2, with D perhaps matching TRBD1 (5 bases). Looked up from germline, CDR1 is LNHDA and CDR2 is SQIVND (reference sequence). V lost 5 bases, J lost 8 bases, and 12 bases lay in between. There are 12 residues in the CDR3. The CDR3 here is CASSAGHRGYTF. CDR3 coding DNA: TGTGCCAGTAGTGCTGGACATCGGGGCTACACCTTC.

The chain couples TRBV7-8 to TRBJ2-7, with TRBD1 as a possible D gene (6 bases). This CDR3 comprises 17 residues. The V gene lost 1 base and the J gene lost 3 bases, with 19 bases spanning the gap. Germline V CDR1 and CDR2: SGHVS, FQNEAQ. CDR3 amino acids: CASSLDWGQGIVYEQYF. The CDR3, as DNA: TGTGCCAGCAGCTTAGATTGGGGGCAGGGAATCGTCTACGAGCAGTACTTC.

This clone appeared a few times. The chain employs TRBV27 and TRBJ1-6; 7 bases are a match to TRBD1. There are 13 residues in the CDR3. CDR1 and CDR2 (germline): MNHEY, SMNVEV (reference sequence). V trimming: 5 bases; J trimming: 9 bases; junction bases outside the gene matches: 4. The CDR3 sequence is CASSPDRVSPLHF. CDR3 sequence (DNA): TGTGCCAGCAGTCCCGACAGGGTTTCACCCCTCCACTTT.

This clone was seen once. The rearrangement links TRBV5-4 to TRBJ2-5; possibly TRBD1 for D (5 bases). The germline V gene encodes CDR1 SGHNT and CDR2 YYREEE (reference sequence). The CDR3 has 15 residues. V lost 3 bases to trimming and J lost 1 base, with 13 bases between them. DNA for the CDR3: TGTGCCAGCAGCTCCGGAGCAGGGATCCAAGAGACCCAGTACTTC. Its translation is CASSSGAGIQETQYF. The full variable domain, its missing parts supplied by reference TRBV5-4 and TRBJ2-5, is ETGVTQSPTHLIKTRGQQVTLRCSSQSGHNTVSWYQQALGQGPQFIFQYYREEENGRGNFPPRFSGLQFPNYSSELNVNALELDDSALYLCASSSGAGIQETQYFGPGTRLLVL.

This chain joins TRBV19 and TRBJ2-7; tentatively, D is TRBD2 (6 bases). Per germline, CDR1 LNHDA and CDR2 SQIVND (reference sequence). V lost 5 bases to trimming and J lost 4 bases, with 12 bases between them. This CDR3 is 13 amino acids long. DNA for the CDR3: TGTGCCAGTAGTGCGGGACGGAAGTACGAGCAGTACTTC. It codes for CASSAGRKYEQYF.

The rearrangement uses TRBV13 and TRBJ1-6; maybe TRBD1 (5 bases). CDR1 and CDR2 from the germline V gene are PRHDT and FYEKMQ (reference sequence). The length of the CDR3 is 16 residues. Between the trimmed V and J ends, which lost 5 bases and 9 bases, there was a span of 20 bases. The CDR3 nucleotides read TGTGCCAGCAGCCCCCCGTCGGGTGGTGGGGCTTCACCCCTCCACTTT. It specifies CASSPPSGGGASPLHF.

The chain joins TRBV28 to TRBJ2-2, with 8 bases lining up with TRBD2. V shed 8 bases, J shed 7 bases, and the junction held 3 bases outside the gene matches. The CDR3 totals 12 residues. From germline, CDR1 is MDHEN and CDR2 SYDVKM. The DNA for the CDR3 is TGTGCCAGCCGGGGGGGGATCGGGGAGCTGTTTTTT. It translates to CASRGGIGELFF.

The chain carries TRBV30 and TRBJ1-4, with D tentatively TRBD1 (5 bases). Germline CDR1 and CDR2: GTSNPN and SVGIG (reference sequence). The ends were cut back, 1 base at V and 8 bases at J, with 23 bases in the middle. The CDR3 is 17 residues long. CDR3 bases: TGTGCCTGGAGTGGGACATTGACACCCGGGCGGTACGAAAAACTGTTTTTT. Protein: CAWSGTLTPGRYEKLFF.